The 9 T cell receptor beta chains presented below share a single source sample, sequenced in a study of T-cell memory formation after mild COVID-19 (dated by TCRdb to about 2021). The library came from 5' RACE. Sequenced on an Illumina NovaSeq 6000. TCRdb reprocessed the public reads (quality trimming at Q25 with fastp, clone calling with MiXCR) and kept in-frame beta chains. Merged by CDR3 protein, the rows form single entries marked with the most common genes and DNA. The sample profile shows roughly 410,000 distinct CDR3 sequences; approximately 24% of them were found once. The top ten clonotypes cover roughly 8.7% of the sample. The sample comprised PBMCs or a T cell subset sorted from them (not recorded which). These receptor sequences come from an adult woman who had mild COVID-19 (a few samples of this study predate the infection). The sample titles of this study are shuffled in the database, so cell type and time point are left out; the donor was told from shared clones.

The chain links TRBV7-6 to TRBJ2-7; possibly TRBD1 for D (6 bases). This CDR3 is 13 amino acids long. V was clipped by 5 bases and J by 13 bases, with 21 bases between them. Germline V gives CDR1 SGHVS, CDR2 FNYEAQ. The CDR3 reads CASSPSEQGSAYF. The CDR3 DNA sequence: TGTGCCAGCAGCCCGTCCGAACAGGGTTCAGCTTACTTC.

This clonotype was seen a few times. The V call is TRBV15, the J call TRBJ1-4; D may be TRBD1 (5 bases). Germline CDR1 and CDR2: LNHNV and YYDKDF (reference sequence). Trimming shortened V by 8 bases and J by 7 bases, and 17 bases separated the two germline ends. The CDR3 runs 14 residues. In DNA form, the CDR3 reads TGTGCCACCGACCTTAGGAGGGGTGGTGAAAAACTGTTTTTT. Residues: CATDLRRGGEKLFF. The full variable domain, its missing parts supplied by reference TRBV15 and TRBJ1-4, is DAMVIQNPRYQVTQFGKPVTLSCSQTLNHNVMYWYQQKSSQAPKLLFHYYDKDFNNEADTPDNFQSRRPNTSFCFLDIRSPGLGDTAMYLCATDLRRGGEKLFFGSGTQLSVL.

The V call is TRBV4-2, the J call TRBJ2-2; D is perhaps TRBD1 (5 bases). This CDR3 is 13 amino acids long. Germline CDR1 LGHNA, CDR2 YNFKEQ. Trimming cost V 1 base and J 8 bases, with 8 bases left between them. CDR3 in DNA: TGTGCCAGCAGCCAAGGCCGGACAGGGGAGCTGTTTTTT. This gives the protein CASSQGRTGELFF.

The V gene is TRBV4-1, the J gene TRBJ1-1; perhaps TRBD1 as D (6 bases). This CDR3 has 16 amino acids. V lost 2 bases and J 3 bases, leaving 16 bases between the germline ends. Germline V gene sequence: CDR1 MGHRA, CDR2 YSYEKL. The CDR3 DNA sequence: TGCGCCAGCAGCCAACCACAGGGAGGGCTCGACACTGAAGCTTTCTTT. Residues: CASSQPQGGLDTEAFF.

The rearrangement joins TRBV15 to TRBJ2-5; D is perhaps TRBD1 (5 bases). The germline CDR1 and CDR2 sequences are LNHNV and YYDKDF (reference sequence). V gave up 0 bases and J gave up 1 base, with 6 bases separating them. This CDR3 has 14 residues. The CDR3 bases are TGTGCCACCAGCAGAGACAGGGCCCAAGAGACCCAGTACTTC. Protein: CATSRDRAQETQYF.

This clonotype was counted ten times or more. The CDR3 DNA sequence: TGTGCCAGCAGTGGGTTTACCGGGACAGGGGGATCCTATGGCTACACCTTC. This translates into CASSGFTGTGGSYGYTF. The rearrangement links TRBV2 to TRBJ1-2, with 11 bases fitting TRBD1. J gave up 4 bases and V 4 bases, and 11 bases lay outside the gene matches. This CDR3 is 17 amino acids long. CDR1 is SNHLY and CDR2 is FYNNEI in the germline V gene.

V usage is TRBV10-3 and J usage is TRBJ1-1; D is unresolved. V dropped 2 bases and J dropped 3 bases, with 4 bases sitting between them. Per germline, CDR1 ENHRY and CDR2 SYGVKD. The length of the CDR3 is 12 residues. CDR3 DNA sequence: TGTGCCATCAGTGAGGGGTACACTGAAGCTTTCTTT. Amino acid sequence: CAISEGYTEAFF.

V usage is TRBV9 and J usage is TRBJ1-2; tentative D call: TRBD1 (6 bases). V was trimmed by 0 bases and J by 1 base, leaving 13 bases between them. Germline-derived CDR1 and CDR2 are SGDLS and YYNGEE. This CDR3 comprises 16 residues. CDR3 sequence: CASSVGGQLNNYGYTF. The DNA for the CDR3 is TGTGCCAGCAGCGTAGGAGGACAGCTTAATAACTATGGCTACACCTTC.

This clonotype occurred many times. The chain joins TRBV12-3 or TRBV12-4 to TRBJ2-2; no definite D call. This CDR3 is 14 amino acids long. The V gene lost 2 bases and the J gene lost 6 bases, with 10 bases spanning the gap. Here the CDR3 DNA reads TGTGCCAGCAGTTTATCCCCTAGACCCGGGGAGCTGTTTTTT. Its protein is CASSLSPRPGELFF.